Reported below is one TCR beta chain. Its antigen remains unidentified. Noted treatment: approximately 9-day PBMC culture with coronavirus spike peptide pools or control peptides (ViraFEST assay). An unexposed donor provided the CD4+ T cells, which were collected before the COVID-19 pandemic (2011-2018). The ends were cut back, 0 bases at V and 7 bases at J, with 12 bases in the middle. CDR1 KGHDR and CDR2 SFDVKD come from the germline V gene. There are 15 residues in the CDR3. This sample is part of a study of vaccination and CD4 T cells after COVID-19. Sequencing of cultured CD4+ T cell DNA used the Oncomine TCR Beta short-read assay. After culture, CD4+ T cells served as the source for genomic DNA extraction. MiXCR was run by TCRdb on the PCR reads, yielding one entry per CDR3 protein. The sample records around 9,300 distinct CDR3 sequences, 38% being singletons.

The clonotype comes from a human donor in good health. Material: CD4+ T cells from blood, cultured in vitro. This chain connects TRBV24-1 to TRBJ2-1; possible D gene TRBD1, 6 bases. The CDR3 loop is CATSDLAGDRNEQFF. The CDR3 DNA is TGTGCCACCAGTGATTTGGCAGGGGATCGGAATGAGCAGTTCTTC.